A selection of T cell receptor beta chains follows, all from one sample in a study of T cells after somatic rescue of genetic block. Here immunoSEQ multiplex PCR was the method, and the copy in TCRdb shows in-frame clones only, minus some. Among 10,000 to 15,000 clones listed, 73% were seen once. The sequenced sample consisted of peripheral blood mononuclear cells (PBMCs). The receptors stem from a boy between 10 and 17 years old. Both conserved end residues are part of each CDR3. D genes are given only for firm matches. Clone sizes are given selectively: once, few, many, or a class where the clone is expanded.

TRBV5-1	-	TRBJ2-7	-	CASSAGDVSYEQYF	TGCGCCAGCAGCGCTGGGGACGTATCCTACGAGCAGTACTTC
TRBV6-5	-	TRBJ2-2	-	CASRGITFGELFF	TGTGCCAGCAGGGGAATAACCTTCGGGGAGCTGTTTTTT
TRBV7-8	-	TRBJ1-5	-	CASSPMWALPSLGNQPQHF	TGTGCCAGCAGCCCCATGTGGGCGCTCCCTTCCCTCGGCAATCAGCCCCAGCATTTT
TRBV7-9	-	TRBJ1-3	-	CASSLRSGNTIYF	TGTGCCAGCAGCTTAAGGTCTGGAAACACCATATATTTT
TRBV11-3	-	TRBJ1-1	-	CASSLERGTEAFF	TGTGCCAGCAGCTTAGAAAGGGGGACTGAAGCTTTCTTT
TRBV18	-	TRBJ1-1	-	CASTPTELNTEAFF	TGTGCCAGCACACCGACGGAATTGAACACTGAAGCTTTCTTT
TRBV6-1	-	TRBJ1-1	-	CATMGFNTEAFF	TGTGCCACCATGGGGTTTAACACTGAAGCTTTCTTT
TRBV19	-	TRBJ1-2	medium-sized	CASHPAGYVGYTF	TGTGCCAGTCACCCAGCCGGGTACGTTGGCTACACCTTC
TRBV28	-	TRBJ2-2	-	CASSFAGTNTGELFF	TGTGCCAGCAGTTTTGCCGGAACGAACACCGGGGAGCTGTTTTTT
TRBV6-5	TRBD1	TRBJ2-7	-	CASRNDRGTYEQYF	TGTGCCAGCAGGAATGACAGGGGGACCTACGAGCAGTACTTC
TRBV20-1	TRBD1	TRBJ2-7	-	CRDRDRVDF	TGCAGGGACCGGGACAGGGTAGATTTC
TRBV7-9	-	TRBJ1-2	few	CASSLGQGSFGYTF	TGTGCCAGCAGCTTAGGGCAGGGGTCCTTTGGCTACACCTTC
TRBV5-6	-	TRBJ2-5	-	CASSLPSSVQETQYF	TGTGCCAGCAGCTTGCCTTCTAGCGTCCAAGAGACCCAGTACTTC
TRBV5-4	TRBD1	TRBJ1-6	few	CASSHPDRVSSPLHF	TGTGCCAGCAGCCACCCGGACAGGGTTAGTTCACCCCTCCACTTT
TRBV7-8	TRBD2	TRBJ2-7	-	CASSFSGSLVEQYF	TGTGCCAGCAGCTTTAGCGGGAGCTTAGTCGAGCAGTACTTC